This TCR beta chain is from a study of somatic mutations in cytotoxic T cells in rheumatoid arthritis. About the study: Collection of patient blood (approximately 30 ml EDTA) took place right after diagnosis, before any treatment.

Repertoires were generated with immunoSEQ multiplex PCR, while TCRdb's copy carries only in-frame clones and drops some. The table lists about 10,000 clones, approximately 80% of them singletons, with 9% to 13% in the top ten. This clone appeared a few times. Its cognate antigen is unknown. The germline CDR1 and CDR2 sequences are MNHEY and SMNVEV (reference sequence). This CDR3 spans 14 amino acids. Trimming pared 2 bases from V and 5 bases from J, leaving 12 bases between. General observations from the study: Within 8 of 65 patients, the single biggest CD8+ clone made up more than 20% of CD8+ cells. An increase in CD8+ clonality with age was seen in rheumatoid arthritis patients but not in healthy controls.

This TCR derives from an adult with rheumatoid arthritis. The rearrangement joins TRBV27 to TRBJ1-1, with D unclear. The sample comprised CD8+ T cells sorted from blood. The CDR3: CASSLGGKGTEAFF. Here the CDR3 DNA reads TGTGCCAGCAGTTTAGGAGGCAAAGGGACTGAAGCTTTCTTT.